This is a list of T cell receptor beta chains from one sample in a study of Tregs in tolerant kidney transplant recipients. Libraries were prepared by immunoSEQ multiplex PCR; TCRdb keeps only in-frame clonotypes and omits some of them. The profile shows about 73,000 clones, 95% to 98% of them singletons. The source material was CD4+ T cells from blood, sampled before the transplant. These receptors were collected from a human donor who received a combined kidney and bone marrow transplant. The CDR3 runs from the conserved cysteine through the conserved F or W. Each record gives: CDR3 protein, CDR3 DNA, clone size, D gene, V gene, J gene. D genes are given only for firm matches. The size entry is marked missing in some rows and otherwise reads once, few, many or a size class.

CASSDRGISYEQYF	TGTGCCAGTTCGGACAGGGGGATCTCCTACGAGCAGTACTTC	.	TRBD1	TRBV19	TRBJ2-7
CASSLDRAESPLHF	TGTGCCAGCAGCTTGGACAGGGCAGAGTCACCCCTCCACTTT	.	.	TRBV5-4	TRBJ1-6
CASSVNRGSYNEQFF	TGTGCCAGCAGCGTAAACAGGGGTTCCTACAATGAGCAGTTCTTC	.	TRBD1	TRBV7-3	TRBJ2-1
CASSPGLAGGDTQYF	TGCGCCAGCAGCCCGGGACTAGCGGGAGGAGATACGCAGTATTTT	.	TRBD2	TRBV5-1	TRBJ2-3
CASSSTGTGGEGYTF	TGTGCCAGCTCATCTACCGGGACAGGGGGCGAAGGCTACACCTTC	.	TRBD1	TRBV18	TRBJ1-2
CASSYQGLAGYTF	TGTGCCAGCAGCTACCAGGGACTCGCAGGCTACACCTTC	once	.	TRBV7-3	TRBJ1-2
CASSAGRYGELFF	TGTGCCAGTAGTGCGGGGAGGTACGGGGAGCTGTTTTTT	.	.	TRBV19	TRBJ2-2
CASSLSRDSNNEQFF	TGTGCCAGCAGCTTATCTCGGGACTCCAACAATGAGCAGTTCTTC	.	.	TRBV7-2	TRBJ2-1
CAVSGVSFETQYF	TGTGCCGTTAGCGGGGTTTCTTTTGAGACCCAGTACTTC	.	TRBD2	TRBV7-8	TRBJ2-5
CASSYGGRQYNEQFF	TGTGCCAGCAGTTACGGCGGGAGGCAGTACAATGAGCAGTTCTTC	.	TRBD2	TRBV6-5	TRBJ2-1
CASSFQGGGRVYEQYF	TGTGCCAGCAGCTTCCAGGGCGGCGGGAGGGTCTACGAGCAGTACTTC	.	TRBD2	TRBV7-2	TRBJ2-7
CSVEDPRDIGRNTIYF	TGCAGCGTTGAAGATCCCCGGGACATCGGACGAAACACCATATATTTT	.	.	TRBV29-1	TRBJ1-3
CASGRGTDTQYF	TGTGCCAGCGGCAGGGGCACAGATACGCAGTATTTT	.	.	TRBV28	TRBJ2-3
CASSPDGKGNQPQHF	TGTGCCAGCAGCCCCGACGGGAAGGGCAATCAGCCCCAGCATTTT	.	.	TRBV7-8	TRBJ1-5
CASCTKKNSNQPQHF	TGTGCCAGCTGCACTAAAAAGAATAGCAATCAGCCCCAGCATTTT	.	.	TRBV2	TRBJ1-5
CASSSRLAGGTDTQYF	TGTGCCAGCAGCTCCCGACTAGCGGGGGGCACAGATACGCAGTATTTT	.	TRBD2	TRBV7-2	TRBJ2-3
CASSVDLGGGRSYNEQFF	TGTGCCAGCAGCGTAGACCTCGGCGGGGGTCGCTCCTACAATGAGCAGTTCTTC	.	TRBD2	TRBV9	TRBJ2-1
CASSLAGGQGAGELFF	TGTGCCAGCAGCTTGGCCGGAGGGCAGGGCGCCGGGGAGCTGTTTTTT	.	.	TRBV5-4	TRBJ2-2
CASSLQIGGTGELFF	TGTGCCAGCAGTCTACAAATCGGGGGGACCGGGGAGCTGTTTTTT	.	TRBD2	TRBV6-1	TRBJ2-2
CASSYSRLGSETQYF	TGTGCCAGCAGTTACTCGAGACTTGGATCAGAGACCCAGTACTTC	.	.	TRBV6-5	TRBJ2-5
CASSRQGGSGANVLTF	TGTGCCAGCTCACGACAGGGCGGGTCTGGGGCCAACGTCCTGACTTTC	.	TRBD1	TRBV18	TRBJ2-6
CASSLGLQGARDSPLHF	TGTGCCAGCAGCTTGGGGTTACAGGGGGCAAGAGATTCACCCCTCCACTTT	.	TRBD1	TRBV5-6	TRBJ1-6
CAISRGQDYYEQYF	TGTGCCATCAGTCGGGGACAGGACTACTACGAGCAGTACTTC	.	TRBD1	TRBV10-3	TRBJ2-7
CASSPRTILAKNIQYF	TGTGCCAGCTCACCACGGACAATACTAGCCAAAAACATTCAGTACTTC	.	.	TRBV18	TRBJ2-4
CASSVGAGGASGRETQYF	TGTGCCAGCAGCGTAGGAGCTGGTGGGGCTAGCGGACGGGAGACCCAGTACTTC	.	TRBD2	TRBV9	TRBJ2-5
CASRQGFPYEQYF	TGCGCCAGCCGACAGGGGTTCCCCTACGAGCAGTACTTC	.	TRBD1	TRBV5-1	TRBJ2-7
CASPGGGKNEQFF	TGTGCCAGCCCCGGCGGGGGTAAGAATGAGCAGTTCTTC	.	TRBD2	TRBV13	TRBJ2-1
CASSLGTSGSTDTQYF	TGCGCCAGCAGCTTGGGGACTAGCGGGAGCACAGATACGCAGTATTTT	.	TRBD2	TRBV5-1	TRBJ2-3
CASSTESTGGWGYGYTF	TGTGCCAGCTCAACGGAATCCACAGGGGGCTGGGGCTATGGCTACACCTTC	.	TRBD1	TRBV18	TRBJ1-2
CASAIGGRGAEQYF	TGTGCCAGCGCTATCGGGGGCAGGGGGGCCGAGCAGTACTTC	.	.	TRBV7-9	TRBJ2-7
CASSRGGAYNEQFF	TGTGCCAGCAGCCGGGGGGGCGCCTACAATGAGCAGTTCTTC	.	TRBD2	TRBV7-9	TRBJ2-1